This TCR beta chain emerged from a study of post-analysis software for immune sequencing data. Study-level findings and limits: Same-batch preparations were strongly co-clustered by F measure. With TRBV5-6, TRBV5-1 and TRBV20-1 included, 4 or 5 TRBV segments were more frequent in patients than in controls.

CDR3 length: 14 residues. Germline CDR1 reads DFQATT; CDR2 reads SNEGSKA (reference sequence). Deletions cut 0 bases from V and 6 bases from J, with 15 bases between. This clonotype was recorded a few times. What it recognizes is unknown. The TCR beta cDNA libraries carried unique molecular identifiers. When about 0.9 to 11 million T cells were used, they gave roughly 500,000 cDNA molecules. Via MiXCR, TCRdb re-called the PCR reads, giving one row per CDR3 protein. In the table there are 650,000 to 850,000 distinct CDR3 sequences, around 53% of which are singletons. This sequence originates from a girl under 18 with multiple sclerosis. The V and J genes are TRBV20-1 and TRBJ2-7; D is unresolved. Specimen: blood. CDR3 residues: CSARDRLKGLEQYF. The CDR3 nucleotides are TGCAGTGCTAGAGATCGATTAAAGGGTCTCGAGCAGTACTTC.